This T cell receptor (beta chain) was identified during a study of blood T cells in healthy people across ages (dated by TCRdb to between 2014 and 2017). For the study in its entirety: Template switching captured roughly one uniquely barcoded TCR beta cDNA molecule per two T cells in model experiments. To avoid experimental bias, donors of different ages were spread randomly across the sequencing lanes. For two donors (one aged 18 to 29 and one aged 80 or older), the study analyzed two additional independent replicas of 1 million unique cDNA reads from the same blood draw. To track age-related changes in TCR beta repertoire diversity, the study relied on deep sequencing normalized with unique cDNA molecular identifiers. The donors were split into four age groups: young (average around 16 years), middle-aged (39), aged (roughly 60) and long-lived (roughly 88). Study-wide conclusions, independent of this receptor: There was a strong correlation between observed TCR beta diversity and the percentage of naive T cells measured by flow cytometry. Observed TCR beta diversity per million T cells fell roughly linearly with age, and a significant reduction was already apparent by age around 40. Donor CMV infection status was unknown, potentially confounding age-related changes in expanded clonotypes. Estimates of total diversity based on one million sequenced T cells were regarded as lower bounds and as underestimates. Compared with the aged group, the long-lived group had more naive CD4+ T cells, fewer expanded clones and increased TCR diversity, a pattern suggesting age selection. Because profiling used bulk unsorted PBMCs, naive and antigen-experienced compartments could not be compared conclusively.

Systemically healthy Caucasian individuals from Russia, approximately 39 in total and aged about 6 to 95 years, were included as donors. Each donor gave around 9 milliliters of peripheral blood, collected into EDTA-treated Vacutainer tubes. Ficoll-Paque density-gradient centrifugation was used to isolate PBMCs, with at least 6 million obtained per sample. Total RNA, at least 6 micrograms per sample, was extracted from PBMCs with Trizol reagent. For every donor, an aliquot of PBMCs went through flow cytometry to measure the percentages of naive CD45RAhigh/CD27high T cells. Concerning this clonotype itself: Its antigen specificity is not known. The sample holds no much larger clone one base away, and base qualities are not on file.

Library preparation was by 5' RACE. Sequencing was performed on an Illumina HiSeq 2500. A second PCR of about 6 to 11 cycles was run with a J-beta primer mix and a sample-barcoded 5' primer. A template-switch 5' adaptor carrying 12 random nucleotides introduced a unique molecular identifier onto each TCR beta cDNA molecule. At least 3 million CDR3-containing paired-end reads were obtained from each sample. First-strand cDNA was synthesized from all RNA with the Mint cDNA synthesis kit, primed by a TRBC-specific oligonucleotide. All cDNA was treated with uracil-DNA glycosylase and then went through a first 18-cycle PCR with the universal primers M1SS and BC2_uni_R. Turning to the authors' computational methods: Each sample was normalized by randomly selecting 1 million high-quality reads, each carrying a distinct molecular identifier. Reads with shared molecular identifiers were discarded instead of being binned into consensus sequences. MiTCR, set to a Q25 quality threshold and the strictest error-elimination algorithm, was used for CDR3 identification, clonotype clustering and error correction. A nonparametric unseen species model with Euler transformation was used to estimate lower-bound total TCR beta diversity. Through fastp at Q25 and MiXCR, TCRdb rebuilt clones from the public reads, retaining in-frame beta chains. Entries that share a CDR3 protein sequence are merged under the most common genes and DNA. The authors' filters were not applied to this entry. The table for this sample lists 580,000 or so distinct CDR3 sequences; around 50% of them were counted only once. The biggest ten clones account for approximately 23% of the sample.

The CDR3 covers 18 residues, taking in both the cysteine and the phenylalanine. The only DNA kept is the CDR3, 54 bases in frame from the first base. CDR1 and CDR2, per the germline V gene, are MGHDK and SYGVNS. Trimmed from V: 7 bases; trimmed from J: 3 bases; junction bases lacking a gene match: 12. The sequenced material came from blood. This receptor was taken from a man older than 75 in good health. The chain links TRBV25-1 with TRBJ1-6, with 10 junctional bases fitting TRBD1. In nucleotides, the sequence is TGTGCCAGCACCCCTAGTAGGACAGGGGGATTCTATAATTCACCCCTCCACTTT. It translates as CASTPSRTGGFYNSPLHF.